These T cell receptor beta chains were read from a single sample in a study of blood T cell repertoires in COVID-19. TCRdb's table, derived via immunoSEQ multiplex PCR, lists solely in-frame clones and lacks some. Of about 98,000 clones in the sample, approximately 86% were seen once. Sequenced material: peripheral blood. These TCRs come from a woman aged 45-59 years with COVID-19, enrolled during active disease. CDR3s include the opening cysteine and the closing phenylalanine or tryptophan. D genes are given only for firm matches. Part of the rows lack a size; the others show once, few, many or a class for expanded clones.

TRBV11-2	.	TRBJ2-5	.	CASSFIGATQYF	TGTGCCAGCAGCTTCATTGGGGCGACCCAGTACTTC
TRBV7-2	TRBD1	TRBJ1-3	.	CASSFGTGRNTIYF	TGTGCCAGCAGCTTCGGGACAGGAAGAAACACCATATATTTT
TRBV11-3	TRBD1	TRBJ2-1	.	CASSKTGDRAYNEQFF	TGTGCCAGCAGCAAGACAGGGGATAGGGCCTACAATGAGCAGTTCTTC
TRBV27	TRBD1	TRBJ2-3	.	CASSLLSGGDLADTQYF	TGTGCCAGCAGTTTATTATCAGGGGGCGATTTGGCAGATACGCAGTATTTT
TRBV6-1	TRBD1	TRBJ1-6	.	CASSEWGQGARSYNSPLHF	TGTGCCAGCAGTGAATGGGGACAGGGGGCGCGGTCCTATAATTCACCCCTCCACTTT
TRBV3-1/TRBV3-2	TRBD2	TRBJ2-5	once	CASRGTSGEAYQETQYF	TGTGCCAGCCGAGGGACTAGCGGGGAGGCCTACCAAGAGACCCAGTACTTC
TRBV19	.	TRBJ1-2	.	CASRTGRYGYTF	TGTGCCAGTAGAACAGGGCGCTATGGCTACACCTTC
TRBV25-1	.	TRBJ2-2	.	CASSESLEGTGELFF	TGTGCCAGCAGTGAATCTCTGGAGGGCACCGGGGAGCTGTTTTTT
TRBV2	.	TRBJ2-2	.	CASSDGFSADTGELFF	TGTGCCAGCAGTGATGGGTTTAGCGCCGACACCGGGGAGCTGTTTTTT
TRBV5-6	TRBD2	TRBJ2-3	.	CASRELAGATDTQYF	TGTGCCAGCAGGGAACTAGCGGGGGCCACAGATACGCAGTATTTT
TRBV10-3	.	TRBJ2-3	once	CATLDSANTDTQYF	TGTGCCACCCTAGACTCCGCAAACACAGATACGCAGTATTTT
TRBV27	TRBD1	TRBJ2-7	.	CASSLLGTGGFYEQYF	TGTGCCAGCAGTCTCCTCGGGACAGGGGGATTCTACGAGCAGTACTTC
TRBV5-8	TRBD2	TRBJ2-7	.	CASSLGTSGTYEQYF	TGTGCCAGCAGCCTTGGGACTAGCGGTACCTACGAGCAGTACTTC
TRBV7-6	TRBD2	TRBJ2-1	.	CASSLIAGVSYNEQFF	TGTGCCAGCAGCTTAATAGCGGGGGTGTCCTACAATGAGCAGTTCTTC
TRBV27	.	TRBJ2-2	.	CASLKQFTGELFF	TGTGCCAGCCTTAAACAGTTCACCGGGGAGCTGTTTTTT
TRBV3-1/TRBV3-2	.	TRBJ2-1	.	CASSPGWGPYNEQFF	TGTGCCAGCAGCCCGGGTTGGGGCCCCTACAATGAGCAGTTCTTC
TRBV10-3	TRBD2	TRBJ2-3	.	CASSGGETDTQYF	TGTGCCTCTAGCGGGGGGGAGACAGATACGCAGTATTTT
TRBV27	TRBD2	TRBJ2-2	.	CASSLLAGTGELFF	TGTGCCAGCAGTTTACTAGCGGGCACCGGGGAGCTGTTTTTT
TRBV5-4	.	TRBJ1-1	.	CASSLVQGGNTEAFF	TGTGCCAGCAGCTTGGTTCAGGGTGGCAACACTGAAGCTTTCTTT
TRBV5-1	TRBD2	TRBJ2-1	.	CASSLASGDNEQFF	TGCGCCAGCAGCTTGGCTAGCGGTGACAATGAGCAGTTCTTC
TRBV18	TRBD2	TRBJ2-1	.	CASSPQTSGGGEQFF	TGTGCCAGCTCACCACAGACTAGCGGGGGGGGTGAGCAGTTCTTC
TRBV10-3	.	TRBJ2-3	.	CAISEVLLVEATQYF	TGTGCCATCAGTGAGGTACTGCTAGTAGAAGCTACGCAGTATTTT
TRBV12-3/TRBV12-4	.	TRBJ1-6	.	CASGQGWDSPLHF	TGTGCCAGCGGTCAGGGGTGGGATTCACCCCTCCACTTT
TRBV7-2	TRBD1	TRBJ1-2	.	CASSAPRQGANYGYTF	TGTGCCAGCAGCGCACCCCGACAGGGGGCTAACTATGGCTACACCTTC
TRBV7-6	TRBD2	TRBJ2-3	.	CASSLDSLAGGYTDTQYF	TGTGCCAGCAGCTTAGATAGCCTAGCGGGGGGTTACACAGATACGCAGTATTTT
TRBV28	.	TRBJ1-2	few	CASSETRQRGYTF	TGTGCCAGCAGTGAGACCCGACAGCGCGGCTACACCTTC
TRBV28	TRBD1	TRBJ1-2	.	CASSFGQGPPNYGYTF	TGTGCCAGCAGTTTTGGACAGGGACCTCCTAACTATGGCTACACCTTC
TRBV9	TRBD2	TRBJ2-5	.	CASSETSGGETQYF	TGTGCCAGCAGCGAAACTAGCGGGGGAGAGACCCAGTACTTC
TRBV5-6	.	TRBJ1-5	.	CASSLGGYSNQPQHF	TGTGCCAGCAGCTTGGGAGGGTATAGCAATCAGCCCCAGCATTTT
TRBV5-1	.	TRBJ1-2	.	CASSLATGSNYGYTF	TGCGCCAGCAGTTTGGCAACGGGGTCTAACTATGGCTACACCTTC
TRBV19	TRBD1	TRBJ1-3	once	CASSILLQGPGNTIYF	TGTGCCAGTAGTATCCTTCTACAGGGGCCTGGAAACACCATATATTTT
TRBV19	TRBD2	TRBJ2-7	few	CASSIFAGGNYEQYF	TGTGCCAGTAGTATATTTGCGGGGGGGAACTACGAGCAGTACTTC
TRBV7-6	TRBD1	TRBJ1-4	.	CASSPQQGPLSEKLFF	TGTGCCAGCAGCCCCCAACAGGGGCCCCTAAGTGAAAAACTGTTTTTT